The T cell receptor (beta chain) described here comes from a study of beta chain features in type 1 diabetes. At the level of the study: Healthy donors and patients had similar age, gender and cell yields.

The entirety of the isolated RNA underwent reverse transcription, so expressed TCRB transcripts were sequenced. Clones were sequenced by immunoSEQ multiplex PCR, and TCRdb holds only the in-frame ones, with some missing. The sample includes about 13,000 clones, over 40% of them seen just once. Purity exceeded 95% in all sorted populations. V was pared by 2 bases and J by 0 bases, with 5 bases between. Germline CDR1 reads MGHDK; CDR2 reads SYGVNS. CDR3 size: 13 residues. The J gene is TRBJ2-7, the V gene TRBV25-1; D remains unclear. Sequenced sample: stem cell memory CD4+ T cells from blood. This TCR derives from a man aged 18 to 29 in good health. CDR3 sequence reads: CASSEVNSYEQYF. The CDR3 DNA reads TGTGCCAGCAGTGAAGTTAACTCCTACGAGCAGTACTTC.